This is a list of T cell receptor beta chains from one sample in a study of CD8 T cells in ankylosing spondylitis. TCRdb called the 5' RACE reads again in MiXCR, with one record for every CDR3 protein. The sample lists 750,000 to 850,000 distinct CDR3 sequences, 12% occurring once. What was sequenced was blood, either unsorted or a sorted T cell fraction (not recorded which). The source of these receptors is a male donor with ankylosing spondylitis. Each CDR3 is given with its conserved first and last residue. Fields, in order: clone size, V gene, CDR3 length, J gene, CDR3 protein. Clone sizes are given selectively: once, few, many, or a class where the clone is expanded.

clone size: few; V gene: TRBV4-2; CDR3 length: 17; J gene: TRBJ1-5; CDR3 protein: CASSQDFRGGNNQPQHF
clone size: -; V gene: TRBV20-1; CDR3 length: 13; J gene: TRBJ2-3; CDR3 protein: CSAIAGGPDTQYF
clone size: many; V gene: TRBV4-1; CDR3 length: 16; J gene: TRBJ1-5; CDR3 protein: CASRAGPFYSNQPQHF
clone size: few; V gene: TRBV5-1; CDR3 length: 15; J gene: TRBJ2-5; CDR3 protein: CASSLEVAYVETQYF
clone size: few; V gene: TRBV19; CDR3 length: 17; J gene: TRBJ2-6; CDR3 protein: CASSAGGGISGANVLTF
clone size: many; V gene: TRBV4-1; CDR3 length: 16; J gene: TRBJ2-5; CDR3 protein: CASSHTTMSGQETQYF
clone size: many; V gene: TRBV20-1; CDR3 length: 14; J gene: TRBJ1-1; CDR3 protein: CSASLGAWTTEAFF
clone size: -; V gene: TRBV10-3; CDR3 length: 12; J gene: TRBJ1-1; CDR3 protein: CAISDGTHEAFF
clone size: -; V gene: TRBV3-1; CDR3 length: 15; J gene: TRBJ2-7; CDR3 protein: CASSQASSGGYEQYF
clone size: -; V gene: TRBV15; CDR3 length: 17; J gene: TRBJ1-5; CDR3 protein: CATSRGFRTLRNQPQHF
clone size: -; V gene: TRBV7-9; CDR3 length: 15; J gene: TRBJ2-1; CDR3 protein: CASSYHGGEGDEQFF
clone size: few; V gene: TRBV4-1; CDR3 length: 16; J gene: TRBJ2-5; CDR3 protein: CASSQTPAGGSETQYF
clone size: many; V gene: TRBV6-5; CDR3 length: 13; J gene: TRBJ2-4; CDR3 protein: CASSYSRGSHVYF
clone size: -; V gene: TRBV30; CDR3 length: 16; J gene: TRBJ2-1; CDR3 protein: CAWSPTGTSGYNEQFF
clone size: many; V gene: TRBV4-3; CDR3 length: 18; J gene: TRBJ1-2; CDR3 protein: CASSQEALGQSTNYGYTF
clone size: few; V gene: TRBV4-2; CDR3 length: 12; J gene: TRBJ2-7; CDR3 protein: CASSHSPYEQYF